This T cell receptor (beta chain) was captured in a study of tumor-infiltrating lymphocytes in primary liver carcinoma. For the study at large: Ranging in age from 30 to 69 years, the patients were men and women.

Looked up from germline, CDR1 is GTSNPN and CDR2 is SVGIG (reference sequence). The CDR3 is 14 amino acids. V was trimmed by 3 bases and J by 7 bases, leaving 18 bases between them. A primer matching the constant region was used to make TCR beta cDNA from around 460 ng of total RNA. Library construction for TCR beta comprised three nested multiplex PCR rounds performed with slightly modified ARM-PCR. TRBV1-TRBV30 forward primers paired with a C-beta reverse primer drove the first two PCR rounds, ten to eleven cycles each. A single record per CDR3 protein comes from TCRdb applying MiXCR to the multiplex PCR reads. Of over 45,000 distinct CDR3 sequences in the sample, roughly 70% were seen once. This clonotype occurred a few times. A clone one base away is much larger, so this may be a read error. Unsorted bulk tissue of roughly 18-32 mg yielded co-extracted RNA and DNA. All patients had surgically resected primary liver carcinoma.

Sequenced input: liver tumor tissue from sampling region 5. As for subset: tumor region T5, tumor centre. This chain uses TRBV30 with TRBJ1-1, with D possibly matching TRBD1 (6 bases). This TCR was sampled from a man aged 40-49 years with primary liver carcinoma and hepatitis B virus infection. The CDR3 coding sequence is TGTGCCTGGAGCGGTCGGGGGGGGCTGTGTGAAGCTTTCTTT. Protein: CAWSGRGGLCEAFF.